The sample holds many counts of the clone carrying this T cell receptor (beta chain). The data stem from a study of CD4 and CD8 cells across lung adenocarcinoma regions. One entry per CDR3 protein results from TCRdb running MiXCR on the PCR reads. The repertoire holds around 8,400 distinct CDR3 sequences, 54% seen once, with 20% in the top ten. CDR1 and CDR2 from the germline V gene are MDHEN and SYDVKM. V was cut by 7 bases and J by 8 bases, with 21 bases left in between. The CDR3 totals 15 residues. Sample: CD8+ T cells from the center of a lung tumor. This TCR was sampled from a female donor with lung adenocarcinoma. The CD4 and CD8 labels of this study may be unreliable. The chain uses TRBV28 and TRBJ2-1; D could derive from TRBD1 or TRBD2 (5 bases each). The CDR3 is CASTASWARGDEQFF. In DNA, the CDR3 is TGTGCCAGCACCGCCTCCTGGGCCCGAGGGGATGAGCAGTTCTTC.